The rows below give T cell receptor beta chains drawn from one sample of a study of OX40 agonist ivuxolimab in advanced cancers. Repertoires were generated with immunoSEQ multiplex PCR, while TCRdb's copy carries only in-frame clones and drops some. The profile shows 81,000 or so clones, roughly 91% of them singletons. Sequences were derived from CD4+ or CD8+ T cells sorted from blood, sampled in a trial of the OX40 agonist ivuxolimab. These receptors all come from an adult with an advanced solid tumor such as melanoma, head and neck, liver or kidney cancer. The CDR3 runs from the conserved cysteine through the conserved F or W. Each record gives: CDR3 protein, CDR3 DNA, D gene, clone size, J gene, V gene. A D gene is named only where the DNA matches it firmly. Clone size is stated in some rows and not others, as once, few, many or a class when expanded.

CAIRAWGNTEAFF	TGTGCCATCAGAGCATGGGGGAACACTGAAGCTTTCTTT	.	.	TRBJ1-1	TRBV10-3
CASSLQLAGEETQYF	TGCGCCAGCAGCCTCCAATTAGCGGGGGAAGAGACCCAGTACTTC	TRBD2	few	TRBJ2-5	TRBV4-3
CASSFQGKEETQYF	TGTGCCAGCAGCTTCCAGGGGAAGGAAGAGACCCAGTACTTC	.	.	TRBJ2-5	TRBV7-8
CASSSGHLKNIQYF	TGTGCCAGCAGTTCCGGACACCTCAAAAACATTCAGTACTTC	.	once	TRBJ2-4	TRBV7-2
CASSRAPGQGFTEAFF	TGTGCCAGCAGCAGAGCCCCGGGACAGGGGTTCACTGAAGCTTTCTTT	TRBD1	.	TRBJ1-1	TRBV5-6
CASRRPGDEEGVQYF	TGTGCCAGCAGGAGGCCCGGGGACGAAGAGGGTGTGCAGTACTTC	.	.	TRBJ2-7	TRBV2
CASSPRPDTIYF	TGTGCCAGCAGCCCTCGTCCGGATACCATATATTTT	.	once	TRBJ1-3	TRBV6-1
CASCRVKGWGSYEQYF	TGTGCCAGCTGCAGAGTCAAGGGTTGGGGGTCCTACGAGCAGTACTTC	.	.	TRBJ2-7	TRBV2
CASSESGGYTEAFF	TGTGCCAGCAGCGAGTCAGGGGGCTATACTGAAGCTTTCTTT	TRBD1	.	TRBJ1-1	TRBV9
CATDSGNTIYF	TGTGCCACGGACTCTGGAAACACCATATATTTT	.	.	TRBJ1-3	TRBV19
CASSLDVEGGELFF	TGCGCCAGCAGCTTGGACGTTGAAGGCGGGGAGCTGTTTTTT	.	.	TRBJ2-2	TRBV5-1
CASSLAGSADTQYF	TGTGCCAGCAGCTTGGCCGGGAGCGCAGATACGCAGTATTTT	.	.	TRBJ2-3	TRBV7-2
CASRDSANEQYF	TGCGCCAGCAGGGACAGCGCCAACGAGCAGTACTTC	.	once	TRBJ2-7	TRBV5-1
CASSFVYNTEAFF	TGTGCCAGCAGCTTCGTTTACAACACTGAAGCTTTCTTT	.	.	TRBJ1-1	TRBV7-9